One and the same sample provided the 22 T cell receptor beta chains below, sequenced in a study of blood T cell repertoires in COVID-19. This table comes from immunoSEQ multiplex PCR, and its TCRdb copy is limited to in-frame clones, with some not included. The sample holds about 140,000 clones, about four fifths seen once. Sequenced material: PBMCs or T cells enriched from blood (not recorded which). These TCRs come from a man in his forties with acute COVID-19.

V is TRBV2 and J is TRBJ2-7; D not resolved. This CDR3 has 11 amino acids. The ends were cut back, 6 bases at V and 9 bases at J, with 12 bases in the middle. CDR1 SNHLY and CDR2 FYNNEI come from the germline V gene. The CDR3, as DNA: TGTGCCAGCAGCGAACCGGGTCCGCAGTACTTC. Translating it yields CASSEPGPQYF.

CDR3 region: CASSRRQLAGQGAPNTEAFF. The CDR3 bases are TGTGCCAGTAGTAGGCGACAGCTCGCGGGACAGGGGGCTCCAAACACTGAAGCTTTCTTT. The chain recombines TRBV19 with TRBJ1-1, with TRBD1 identical over 12 bases. From germline, CDR1 is LNHDA and CDR2 SQIVND (reference sequence). The CDR3 has 20 residues. Trimming removed 4 bases from V and 2 bases from J; junction bases left unmatched: 17.

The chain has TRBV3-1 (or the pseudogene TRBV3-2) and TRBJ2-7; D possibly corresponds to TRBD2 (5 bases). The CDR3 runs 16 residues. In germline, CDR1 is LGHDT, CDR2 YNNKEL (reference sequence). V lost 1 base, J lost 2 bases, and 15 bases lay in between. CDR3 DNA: TGTGCCAGCAGCCAAGGAGGGAACAGCTTTACCTACGAGCAGTACTTC. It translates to CASSQGGNSFTYEQYF.

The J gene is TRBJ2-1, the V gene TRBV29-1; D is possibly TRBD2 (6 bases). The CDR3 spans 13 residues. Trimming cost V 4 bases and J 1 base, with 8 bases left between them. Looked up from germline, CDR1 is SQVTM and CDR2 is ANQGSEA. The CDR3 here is CSVAGGSYNEQFF. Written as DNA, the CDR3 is TGCAGCGTTGCCGGAGGGTCCTACAATGAGCAGTTCTTC.

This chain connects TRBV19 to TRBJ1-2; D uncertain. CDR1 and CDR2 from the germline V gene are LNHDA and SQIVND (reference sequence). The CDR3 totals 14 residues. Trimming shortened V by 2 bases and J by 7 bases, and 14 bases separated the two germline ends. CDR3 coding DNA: TGTGCCAGTAGTATAAGAGATACGGTCGGTGGCTACACCTTC. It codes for CASSIRDTVGGYTF. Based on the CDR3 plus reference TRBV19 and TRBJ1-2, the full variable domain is DGGITQSPKYLFRKEGQNVTLSCEQNLNHDAMYWYRQDPGQGLRLIYYSQIVNDFQKGDIAEGYSVSREKKESFPLTVTSAQKNPTAFYLCASSIRDTVGGYTFGSGTRLTVV.

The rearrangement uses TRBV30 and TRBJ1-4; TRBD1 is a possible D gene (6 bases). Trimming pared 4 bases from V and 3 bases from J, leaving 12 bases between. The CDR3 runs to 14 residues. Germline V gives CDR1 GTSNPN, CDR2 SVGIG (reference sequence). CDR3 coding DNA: TGTGCCTGGACTAGGACAGTGCCTAATGAAAAACTGTTTTTT. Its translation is CAWTRTVPNEKLFF.

The CDR3 reads CATSGGTSGGPYEQYF. CDR3 bases: TGTGCCACCAGCGGGGGGACTAGCGGGGGACCCTACGAGCAGTACTTC. This chain connects TRBV15 to TRBJ2-7; TRBD2 matches 14 bases. V lost 5 bases and J lost 2; bases outside the gene matches: 5. The CDR3 is 16 residues long. Per the germline V gene, CDR1 is LNHNV and CDR2 is YYDKDF (reference sequence).

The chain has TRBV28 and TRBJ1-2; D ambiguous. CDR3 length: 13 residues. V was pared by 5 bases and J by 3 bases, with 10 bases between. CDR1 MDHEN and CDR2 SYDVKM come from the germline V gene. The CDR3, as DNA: TGTGCCAGCAGTCGTCCTACCGACTATGGCTACACCTTC. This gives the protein CASSRPTDYGYTF.

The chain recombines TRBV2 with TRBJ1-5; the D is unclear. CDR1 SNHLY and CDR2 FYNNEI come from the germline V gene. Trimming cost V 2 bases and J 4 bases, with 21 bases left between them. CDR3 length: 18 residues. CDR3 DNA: TGTGCCAGCAGTGAATATCGAACTAAGCAGCCGTTTAATCAGCCCCAGCATTTT. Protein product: CASSEYRTKQPFNQPQHF.

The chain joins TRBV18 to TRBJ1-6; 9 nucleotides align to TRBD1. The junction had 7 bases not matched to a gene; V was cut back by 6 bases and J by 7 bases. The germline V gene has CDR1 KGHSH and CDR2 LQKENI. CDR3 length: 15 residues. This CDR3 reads CASSTDRGPNSPLHF. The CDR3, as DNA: TGTGCCAGCTCGACGGACAGGGGCCCAAATTCACCCCTCCACTTT.

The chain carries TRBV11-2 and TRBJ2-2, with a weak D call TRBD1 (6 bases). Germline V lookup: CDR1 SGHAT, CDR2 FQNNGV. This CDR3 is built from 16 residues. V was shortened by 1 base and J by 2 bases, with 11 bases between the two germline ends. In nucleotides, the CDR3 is TGTGCCAGCAGCTTAGTGGCAGGGGTTAACACCGGGGAGCTGTTTTTT. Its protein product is CASSLVAGVNTGELFF.

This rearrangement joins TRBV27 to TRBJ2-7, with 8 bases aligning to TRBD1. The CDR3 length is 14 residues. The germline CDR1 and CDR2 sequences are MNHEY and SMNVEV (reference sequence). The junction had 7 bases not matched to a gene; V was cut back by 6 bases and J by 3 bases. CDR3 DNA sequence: TGTGCCAGCAGCTGGGGGACAGGCCTCTACGAGCAGTACTTC. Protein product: CASSWGTGLYEQYF.

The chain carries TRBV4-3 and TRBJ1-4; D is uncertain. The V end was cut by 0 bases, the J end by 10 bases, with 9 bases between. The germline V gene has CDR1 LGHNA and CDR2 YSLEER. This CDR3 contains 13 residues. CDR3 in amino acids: CASSQDFAGKLFF. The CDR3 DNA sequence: TGCGCCAGCAGCCAAGATTTTGCGGGAAAACTGTTTTTT.

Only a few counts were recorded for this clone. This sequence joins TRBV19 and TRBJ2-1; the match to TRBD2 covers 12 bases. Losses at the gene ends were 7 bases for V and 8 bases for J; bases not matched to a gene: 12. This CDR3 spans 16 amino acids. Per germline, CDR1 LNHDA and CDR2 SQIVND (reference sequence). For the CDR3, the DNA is TGTGCCAGTAAGGGTCTAGCGGGGGGGTCCCTTGATGAGCAGTTCTTC. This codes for CASKGLAGGSLDEQFF.

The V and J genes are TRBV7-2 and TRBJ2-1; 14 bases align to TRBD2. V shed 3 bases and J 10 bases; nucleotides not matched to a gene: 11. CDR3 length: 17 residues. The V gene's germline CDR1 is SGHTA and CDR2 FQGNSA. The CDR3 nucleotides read TGTGCCAGCAGCTTCTACGGACTAGCGGGGGGCCTTAGGGAGCAGTTCTTC. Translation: CASSFYGLAGGLREQFF.

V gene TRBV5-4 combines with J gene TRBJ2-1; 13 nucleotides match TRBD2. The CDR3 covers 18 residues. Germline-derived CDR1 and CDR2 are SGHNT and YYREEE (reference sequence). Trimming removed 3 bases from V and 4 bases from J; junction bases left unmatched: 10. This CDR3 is CASSWGGLAGVPYNEQFF. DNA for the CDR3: TGTGCCAGCAGCTGGGGTGGACTAGCGGGAGTTCCGTACAATGAGCAGTTCTTC.

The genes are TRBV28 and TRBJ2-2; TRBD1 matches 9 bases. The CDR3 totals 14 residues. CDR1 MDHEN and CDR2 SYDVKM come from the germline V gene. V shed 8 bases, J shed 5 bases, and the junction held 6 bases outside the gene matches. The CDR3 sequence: CASAGQGLTGELFF. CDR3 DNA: TGTGCCAGCGCGGGACAGGGACTTACCGGGGAGCTGTTTTTT.

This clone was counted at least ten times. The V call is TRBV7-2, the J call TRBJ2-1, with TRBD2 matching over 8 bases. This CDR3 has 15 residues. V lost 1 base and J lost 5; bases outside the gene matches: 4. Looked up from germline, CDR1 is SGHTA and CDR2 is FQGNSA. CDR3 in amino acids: CASSLGAGAHNEQFF. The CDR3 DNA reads TGTGCCAGCAGCTTAGGAGCGGGAGCGCACAATGAGCAGTTCTTC.

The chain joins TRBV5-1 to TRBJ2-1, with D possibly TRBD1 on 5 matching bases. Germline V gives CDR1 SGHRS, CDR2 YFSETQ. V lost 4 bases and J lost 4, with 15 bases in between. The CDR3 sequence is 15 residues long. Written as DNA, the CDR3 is TGCGCCAGCAGCCCGCGACAGACCCTATACAATGAGCAGTTCTTC. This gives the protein CASSPRQTLYNEQFF. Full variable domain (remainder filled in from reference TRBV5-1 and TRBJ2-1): KAGVTQTPRYLIKTRGQQVTLSCSPISGHRSVSWYQQTPGQGLQFLFEYFSETQRNKGNFPGRFSGRQFSNSRSEMNVSTLELGDSALYLCASSPRQTLYNEQFFGPGTRLTVL.

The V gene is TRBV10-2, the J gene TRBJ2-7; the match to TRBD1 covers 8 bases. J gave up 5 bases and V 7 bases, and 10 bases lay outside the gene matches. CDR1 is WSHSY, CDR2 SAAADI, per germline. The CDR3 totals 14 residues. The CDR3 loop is CASNAAGGIDEQYF. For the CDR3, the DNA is TGCGCCAGCAATGCGGCAGGGGGCATTGACGAGCAGTACTTC.

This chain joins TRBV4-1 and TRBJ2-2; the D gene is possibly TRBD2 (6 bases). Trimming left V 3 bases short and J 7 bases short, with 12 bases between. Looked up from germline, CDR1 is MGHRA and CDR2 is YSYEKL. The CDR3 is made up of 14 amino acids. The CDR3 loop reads CASSQSPGGGELFF. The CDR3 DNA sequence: TGCGCCAGCAGCCAGAGCCCCGGGGGCGGGGAGCTGTTTTTT.

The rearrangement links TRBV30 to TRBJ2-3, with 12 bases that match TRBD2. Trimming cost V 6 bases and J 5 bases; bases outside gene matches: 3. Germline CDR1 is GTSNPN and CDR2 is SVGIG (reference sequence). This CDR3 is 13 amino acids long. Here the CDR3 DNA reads TGTGCCTGCGGACTAGCGGGAAAAGATACGCAGTATTTT. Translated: CACGLAGKDTQYF. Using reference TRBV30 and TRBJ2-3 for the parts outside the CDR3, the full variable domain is SQTIHQWPATLVQPVGSPLSLECTVEGTSNPNLYWYRQAAGRGLQLLFYSVGIGQISSEVPQNLSASRPQDRQFILSSKKLLLSDSGFYLCACGLAGKDTQYFGPGTRLTVL.